Included here is one T cell receptor (beta chain) sequence, with context. The sample belongs to a study of blood T cell repertoires in COVID-19. Study-wide context: Acute-phase and convalescent COVID-19 samples originated in the United States, Italy and Spain.

The authors' processing: Nucleated cell number was recorded as an estimate derived from reference gene primer amplification. TCRdb keeps only in-frame clones here, not all; method: immunoSEQ multiplex PCR. That table is the source of V, J and clone size, and D and trimming were worked out from the DNA. The sample consists of some 200,000 clones, about 89% of them appearing once. Trimming left V 4 bases short and J 9 bases short, with 13 bases between. This CDR3 is 13 amino acids long. Germline lookup yields CDR1 MNHEY and CDR2 SMNVEV (reference sequence). The sequencing sample was made of peripheral blood. The chain is built from TRBV27 and TRBJ1-5, with unresolved D. This sequence was found in a woman in her thirties or forties with acute or convalescent COVID-19. The CDR3 coding sequence is TGTGCCAGCAGTTCCGGGCGGGGTAGGCCCCAGCATTTT. This translates into CASSSGRGRPQHF.